These 28 T cell receptor beta chains came from one sample sequenced in a study of blood T cell repertoires in COVID-19. Produced via immunoSEQ multiplex PCR; TCRdb's table is partial and in-frame only. Of 120,000 to 150,000 clones listed, 65% to 85% are singletons. The source material was peripheral blood. Source of these receptors: a man aged 60-69 years with active or convalescent COVID-19.

The rearrangement uses TRBV29-1 and TRBJ2-2; maybe TRBD2 (5 bases). V lost 6 bases and J lost 6, with 14 bases in between. Germline-derived CDR1 and CDR2 are SQVTM and ANQGSEA. The CDR3 runs 13 residues. CDR3 nucleotide sequence: TGCAGCGTCGCCCTCGCGGAGGCCGGGGAGCTGTTTTTT. Residues: CSVALAEAGELFF.

The rearrangement joins TRBV3-1 (or the pseudogene TRBV3-2) to TRBJ2-3, with 10 bases lining up with TRBD2. CDR1 is LGHDT and CDR2 is YNNKEL in the germline V gene (reference sequence). V lost 6 bases to trimming and J lost 6 bases; unmatched junction nucleotides: 6. The CDR3 has 14 amino acids. CDR3 residues: CASSSSGRWDTQYF. The DNA of the CDR3 is TGTGCCAGCAGTTCTAGCGGGAGATGGGATACGCAGTATTTT.

V usage is TRBV11-3 and J usage is TRBJ2-3; unclear D gene. Germline values: CDR1 SGHNT, CDR2 YENEEA. V was clipped by 1 base and J by 6 bases, with 11 bases between them. This CDR3 has 14 amino acids. CDR3 in amino acids: CASSLVGSMDTQYF. The CDR3 DNA reads as TGTGCCAGCAGCTTAGTGGGCAGTATGGATACGCAGTATTTT.

On this clone: Other DNA sequences in the sample encode the same CDR3. This chain uses TRBV4-3 with TRBJ1-5; D gene uncertain. Germline loops: CDR1 LGHNA, CDR2 YSLEER. The CDR3 covers 13 residues. The ends were cut back, 0 bases at V and 6 bases at J, with 6 bases in the middle. The CDR3 region is CASSQDSGQPQHF. CDR3 nucleotide sequence: TGCGCCAGCAGCCAAGACTCGGGTCAGCCCCAGCATTTT.

In its sample, this clone was seen a few times. The chain has TRBV4-1 and TRBJ2-2; possible D gene TRBD1, 6 bases. CDR1 is MGHRA and CDR2 is YSYEKL in the germline V gene. V was clipped by 6 bases and J by 3 bases, with 17 bases between them. The CDR3 sequence is 16 residues long. The CDR3 bases are TGCGCCAGCAGACTTGGGACACAGAGGTACACCGGGGAGCTGTTTTTT. This codes for CASRLGTQRYTGELFF.

The chain links TRBV10-3 to TRBJ1-1, with 12 bases matching TRBD1. The CDR3 covers 18 residues. Looked up from germline, CDR1 is ENHRY and CDR2 is SYGVKD. The V and J ends lost 4 bases and 4 bases, in that order; junction bases with no gene match: 13. The CDR3 bases are TGTGCCATCAGTGGGGGACAGGGGGCCGGACGTCTTAGCACTGAAGCTTTCTTT. Protein: CAISGGQGAGRLSTEAFF.

The chain combines TRBV6-5 with TRBJ1-3, with 9 bases lining up with TRBD1. The CDR3 has 15 residues. CDR1 MNHEY and CDR2 SVGAGI come from the germline V gene. The ends lost 0 bases at V and 4 bases at J; junction bases unmatched: 1. The CDR3 here is CASSYSGTGGNTIYF. CDR3 coding DNA: TGTGCCAGCAGTTACTCAGGGACAGGGGGAAACACCATATATTTT.

CDR3: CASNRQGVYNEQFF. DNA of the CDR3: TGTGCCAGCAATCGACAGGGGGTTTACAATGAGCAGTTCTTC. The chain employs TRBV28 and TRBJ2-1, with 9 bases identical to TRBD1. The CDR3 totals 14 residues. J was trimmed by 4 bases and V by 7 bases; bases with no gene match: 5. Germline lookup yields CDR1 MDHEN and CDR2 SYDVKM.

This clone came up a few times. The chain links TRBV28 to TRBJ1-5; tentatively, D is TRBD1 (6 bases). Trimming pared 6 bases from V and 1 base from J, leaving 25 bases between. Germline V gene data show CDR1 as MDHEN and CDR2 as SYDVKM. The CDR3 consists of 19 residues. The CDR3 coding sequence is TGTGCCAGCAGCGGGGCATCGGCAGGGGACGTTTTAAGCAATCAGCCCCAGCATTTT. It yields the protein CASSGASAGDVLSNQPQHF. The whole variable domain, filled in from reference TRBV28 and TRBJ1-5, reads DVKVTQSSRYLVKRTGEKVFLECVQDMDHENMFWYRQDPGLGLRLIYFSYDVKMKEKGDIPEGYSVSREKKERFSLILESASTNQTSMYLCASSGASAGDVLSNQPQHFGDGTRLSIL.

The chain combines TRBV7-9 with TRBJ2-1; 10 bases match TRBD2. Germline V gene sequence: CDR1 SEHNR, CDR2 FQNEAQ (reference sequence). The CDR3 is made up of 16 amino acids. V gave up 5 bases and J gave up 7 bases; unmatched junction bases: 11. For the CDR3, the DNA is TGTGCCAGCAGCCTCCTTCGAGCGGGAGGGCCTAATGAGCAGTTCTTC. Translation: CASSLLRAGGPNEQFF.

This clone occurred once. This chain uses TRBV2 with TRBJ2-7, with D tentatively TRBD1 (6 bases). There are 14 residues in the CDR3. Germline V gene lookup returns CDR1 SNHLY and CDR2 FYNNEI. Trimming removed 4 bases at V and 3 bases at J, with 13 bases between. This CDR3 is CASSALLQGYEQYF. The CDR3, as DNA: TGTGCCAGCAGTGCGTTATTACAGGGCTACGAGCAGTACTTC. The full variable domain, completed using reference TRBV2 and TRBJ2-7, is EPEVTQTPSHQVTQMGQEVILRCVPISNHLYFYWYRQILGQKVEFLVSFYNNEISEKSEIFDDQFSVERPDGSNFTLKIRSTKLEDSAMYFCASSALLQGYEQYFGPGTRLTVT.

V is TRBV3-1 (or the pseudogene TRBV3-2) and J is TRBJ2-5; D is possibly TRBD2 (6 bases). V was cut by 2 bases and J by 7 bases, with 14 bases left in between. Per germline, CDR1 LGHDT and CDR2 YNNKEL (reference sequence). CDR3 length equals 14 residues. The CDR3, as DNA: TGTGCCAGCAGCCAACGGGACTCTAGAGGGACCCAGTACTTC. Protein: CASSQRDSRGTQYF.

The rearrangement joins TRBV2 to TRBJ1-3; D call uncertain. The V end was cut by 6 bases, the J end by 0 bases, with 15 bases between. This CDR3 has 16 amino acids. Germline-derived CDR1 and CDR2 are SNHLY and FYNNEI. CDR3 protein: CASSPFDAASGNTIYF. CDR3 bases: TGTGCCAGCAGCCCGTTCGACGCGGCCTCTGGAAACACCATATATTTT.

The chain couples TRBV3-1 (or the pseudogene TRBV3-2) to TRBJ2-7; 7 bases are shared with TRBD2. The germline CDR1 and CDR2 sequences are LGHDT and YNNKEL (reference sequence). The CDR3 has 14 amino acids. V was clipped by 8 bases and J by 0 bases; unmatched bases: 7. The CDR3 DNA sequence: TGTGCCAGCGGACCTAGCGGTCTCTCCTACGAGCAGTACTTC. Amino acids: CASGPSGLSYEQYF.

This rearrangement joins TRBV6-5 to TRBJ2-7; a possible D gene is TRBD1 (6 bases). In germline, CDR1 is MNHEY, CDR2 SVGAGI. CDR3 length: 14 residues. V gave up 2 bases and J gave up 5 bases, with 13 bases separating them. For the CDR3, the DNA is TGTGCCAGCAGTTACAGCAGGGGCACCCACGAGCAGTACTTC. As protein: CASSYSRGTHEQYF.

The chain employs TRBV6-5 and TRBJ2-2; no reliable D call. Germline assignment: CDR1 MNHEY and CDR2 SVGAGI. This CDR3 is 13 amino acids long. The V end was cut by 3 bases, the J end by 1 base, with 3 bases between. The CDR3 is CASSYMNTGELFF. The CDR3 DNA reads as TGTGCCAGCAGTTATATGAACACCGGGGAGCTGTTTTTT.

The rearrangement links TRBV28 to TRBJ2-5; TRBD1 matches at 8 bases. The germline gives CDR1 MDHEN, CDR2 SYDVKM. The CDR3 spans 16 residues. V gave up 3 bases and J gave up 5 bases; unmatched junction bases: 11. CDR3 nucleotide sequence: TGTGCCAGCAGTTTCACCCCCGGACAGGGTATGGAGACCCAGTACTTC. Amino acid sequence: CASSFTPGQGMETQYF.

The rearrangement joins TRBV7-9 to TRBJ2-2, with a weak D call TRBD1 (5 bases). The CDR3 contains 14 residues. V gave up 3 bases and J gave up 4 bases, with 9 bases separating them. From germline, CDR1 is SEHNR and CDR2 FQNEAQ (reference sequence). CDR3 residues: CASSFPGPTGELFF. The CDR3 DNA sequence: TGTGCCAGCAGCTTTCCAGGGCCCACCGGGGAGCTGTTTTTT.

V is TRBV2 and J is TRBJ1-6; the D gene is possibly TRBD1 (5 bases). CDR1 and CDR2 (germline): SNHLY, FYNNEI. V shed 3 bases and J shed 6 bases, with 12 bases lying between them. The CDR3 length is 15 residues. CDR3 region: CASSDRVPFNSPLHF. The CDR3 DNA reads as TGTGCCAGCAGTGACAGGGTCCCATTTAATTCACCCCTCCACTTT.

V gene TRBV5-4 combines with J gene TRBJ2-1, with no clear D. This CDR3 is 13 amino acids long. Per germline, CDR1 SGHNT and CDR2 YYREEE (reference sequence). Trimming removed 3 bases at V and 8 bases at J, with 12 bases between. The CDR3 bases are TGTGCCAGCAGCTCACATAATTCCGATGAGCAGTTCTTC. Encoded protein: CASSSHNSDEQFF.

The rearrangement joins TRBV27 to TRBJ2-3; 9 nucleotides match TRBD2. With V trimmed by 3 bases and J by 4 bases, 5 bases remained unmatched. Germline CDR1 reads MNHEY; CDR2 reads SMNVEV (reference sequence). This CDR3 has 15 residues. CDR3 residues: CASSLGTSLADTQYF. The CDR3 region has the DNA TGTGCCAGCAGTTTGGGGACTAGCCTCGCAGATACGCAGTATTTT.

This clone has only a few counts. J is TRBJ2-5 and V is TRBV11-1; tentatively, D is TRBD2 (6 bases). V was pared by 5 bases and J by 1 base, with 8 bases between. The CDR3 covers 13 residues. The germline V gene encodes CDR1 SGHAT and CDR2 FQDESV (reference sequence). DNA of the CDR3: TGTGCCAGCAGCCGACTAGTCCAAGAGACCCAGTACTTC. Translation gives CASSRLVQETQYF. The full variable domain, with the rest looked up from reference TRBV11-1 and TRBJ2-5, is EAEVAQSPRYKITEKSQAVAFWCDPISGHATLYWYRQILGQGPELLVQFQDESVVDDSQLPKDRFSAERLKGVDSTLKIQPAELGDSAMYLCASSRLVQETQYFGPGTRLLVL.

The chain couples TRBV6-5 to TRBJ2-7, with 11 bases fitting TRBD2. The CDR3 is made up of 15 amino acids. Trimming took 6 bases from V and 2 from J; bases not matched to a gene: 6. CDR1 and CDR2 (germline): MNHEY, SVGAGI. The CDR3 protein is CASRPLAGDPYEQYF. The CDR3 region has the DNA TGTGCCAGCAGACCACTAGCGGGAGACCCCTACGAGCAGTACTTC.

V is TRBV7-2 and J is TRBJ2-5, with 7 bases fitting TRBD2. V lost 5 bases, J lost 5 bases, and 5 bases stayed unmatched. CDR3 length: 13 amino acids. Germline CDR1 reads SGHTA; CDR2 reads FQGNSA. The CDR3 spells CASSKLASETQYF. The CDR3, as DNA: TGTGCCAGCAGCAAACTAGCGAGCGAGACCCAGTACTTC.

The sample holds one count of this clone. The chain carries TRBV4-1 and TRBJ1-4; D perhaps matches TRBD1 (5 bases). The ends were cut back, 3 bases at V and 7 bases at J, with 30 bases in the middle. The CDR3 is 20 residues long. Germline-derived CDR1 and CDR2 are MGHRA and YSYEKL. The chain's CDR3 is CASSHPSSSATQGIGEKLFF. The CDR3 bases are TGCGCCAGCAGCCACCCAAGCTCCTCAGCGACGCAGGGAATTGGTGAAAAACTGTTTTTT.

This chain links TRBV15 with TRBJ2-5, with a possible D match to TRBD2 (5 bases). Germline V lookup: CDR1 LNHNV, CDR2 YYDKDF (reference sequence). V lost 4 bases and J lost 1, with 10 bases in between. The CDR3 loop spans 14 amino acids. The CDR3 DNA is TGTGCCACCAGCACTGGACTTCTCCAAGAGACCCAGTACTTC. As protein: CATSTGLLQETQYF. Supplemented by reference TRBV15 and TRBJ2-5, the full variable domain reads DAMVIQNPRYQVTQFGKPVTLSCSQTLNHNVMYWYQQKSSQAPKLLFHYYDKDFNNEADTPDNFQSRRPNTSFCFLDIRSPGLGDTAMYLCATSTGLLQETQYFGPGTRLLVL.

The chain joins TRBV29-1 to TRBJ1-2; the D is unclear. The CDR3 length is 11 residues. Trimming left V 6 bases short and J 4 bases short, with 9 bases between. Germline values: CDR1 SQVTM, CDR2 ANQGSEA. The CDR3 sequence is CSVLAGYGYTF. The CDR3 DNA is TGCAGCGTGCTCGCCGGCTATGGCTACACCTTC. Looking up the rest from reference TRBV29-1 and TRBJ1-2 gives the full variable domain: SAVISQKPSRDICQRGTSLTIQCQVDSQVTMMFWYRQQPGQSLTLIATANQGSEATYESGFVIDKFPISRPNLTFSTLTVSNMSPEDSSIYLCSVLAGYGYTFGSGTRLTVV.

V is TRBV7-8 and J is TRBJ1-5, with 7 bases identical to TRBD1. Germline CDR1 SGHVS, CDR2 FQNEAQ. The J segment lost 7 bases and the V segment lost 3 bases, leaving 6 bases of the junction unmatched. This CDR3 region has 14 residues. The CDR3: CASSFGQVGQPQHF. The CDR3 DNA is TGTGCCAGCAGCTTTGGACAGGTTGGACAGCCCCAGCATTTT.